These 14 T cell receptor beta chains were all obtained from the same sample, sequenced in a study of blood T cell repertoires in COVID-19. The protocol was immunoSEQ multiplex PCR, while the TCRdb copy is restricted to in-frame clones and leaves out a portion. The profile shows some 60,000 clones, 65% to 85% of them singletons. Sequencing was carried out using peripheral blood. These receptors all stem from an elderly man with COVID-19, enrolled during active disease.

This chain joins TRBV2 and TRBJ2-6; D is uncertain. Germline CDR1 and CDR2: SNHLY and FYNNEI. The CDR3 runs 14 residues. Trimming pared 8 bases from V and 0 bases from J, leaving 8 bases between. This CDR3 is CASVEVSGANVLTF. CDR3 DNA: TGTGCCAGCGTAGAAGTCTCTGGGGCCAACGTCCTGACTTTC.

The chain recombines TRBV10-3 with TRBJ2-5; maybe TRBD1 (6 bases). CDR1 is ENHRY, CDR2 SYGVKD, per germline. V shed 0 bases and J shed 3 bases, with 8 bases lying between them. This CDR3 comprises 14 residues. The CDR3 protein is CAISESRTEETQYF. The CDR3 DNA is TGTGCCATCAGTGAGTCAAGGACAGAAGAGACCCAGTACTTC.

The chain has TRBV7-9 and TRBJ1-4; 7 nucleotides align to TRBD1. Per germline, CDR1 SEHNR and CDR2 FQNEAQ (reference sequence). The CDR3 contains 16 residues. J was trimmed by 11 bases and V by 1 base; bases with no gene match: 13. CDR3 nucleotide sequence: TGTGCCAGCAGCTTAGTATGGTCGGGACAGCCCGATAAACTGTTTTTT. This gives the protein CASSLVWSGQPDKLFF.

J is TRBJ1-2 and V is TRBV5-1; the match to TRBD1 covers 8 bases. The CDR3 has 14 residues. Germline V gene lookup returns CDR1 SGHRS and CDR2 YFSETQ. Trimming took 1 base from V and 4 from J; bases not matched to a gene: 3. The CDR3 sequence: CASSLQGQGYGYTF. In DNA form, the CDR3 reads TGCGCCAGCAGCTTGCAAGGACAGGGCTATGGCTACACCTTC.

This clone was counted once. CDR3 sequence (DNA): TGTGCCAGCAGCTTAACCGACGGGTCGGGCCAGCATTTT. Translating it yields CASSLTDGSGQHF. The rearrangement uses TRBV7-3 and TRBJ1-5; D is uncertain. CDR1 is SGHTA, CDR2 FQGTGA, per germline. The CDR3 covers 13 residues. Trimming removed 0 bases from V and 12 bases from J, with 12 bases in between. Supplemented by reference TRBV7-3 and TRBJ1-5, the full variable domain reads GAGVSQTPSNKVTEKGKYVELRCDPISGHTALYWYRQSLGQGPEFLIYFQGTGAADDSGLPNDRFFAVRPEGSVSTLKIQRTERGDSAVYLCASSLTDGSGQHFGDGTRLSIL.

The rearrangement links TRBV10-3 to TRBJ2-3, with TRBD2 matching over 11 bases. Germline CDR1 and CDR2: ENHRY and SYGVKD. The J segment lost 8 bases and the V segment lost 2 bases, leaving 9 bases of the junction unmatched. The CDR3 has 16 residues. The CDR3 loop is CAISETSGGGTATQYF. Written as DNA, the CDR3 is TGTGCCATCAGTGAGACTAGCGGGGGCGGAACCGCTACGCAGTATTTT.

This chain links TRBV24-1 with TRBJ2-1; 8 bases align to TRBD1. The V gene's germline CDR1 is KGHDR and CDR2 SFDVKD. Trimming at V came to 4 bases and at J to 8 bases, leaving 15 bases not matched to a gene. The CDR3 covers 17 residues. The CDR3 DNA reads TGTGCCACCAGTGACCCGGGACAGGCGGGATCTGACGATGAGCAGTTCTTC. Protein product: CATSDPGQAGSDDEQFF.

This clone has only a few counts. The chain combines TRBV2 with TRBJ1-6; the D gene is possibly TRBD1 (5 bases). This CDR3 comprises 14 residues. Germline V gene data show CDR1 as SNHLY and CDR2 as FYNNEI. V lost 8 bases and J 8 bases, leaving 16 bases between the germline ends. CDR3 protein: CASSVRAMDSPLHF. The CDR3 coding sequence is TGTGCCAGCTCCGTCAGGGCTATGGATTCACCCCTCCACTTT.

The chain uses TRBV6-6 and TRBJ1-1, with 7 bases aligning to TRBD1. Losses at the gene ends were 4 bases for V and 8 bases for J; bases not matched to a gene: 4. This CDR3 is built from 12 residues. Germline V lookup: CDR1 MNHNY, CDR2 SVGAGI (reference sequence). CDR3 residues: CASSLTGAEAFF. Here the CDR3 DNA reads TGTGCCAGCAGTTTAACAGGGGCGGAAGCTTTCTTT.

The CDR3 region is CASSLSTPYGYTF. For the CDR3, the DNA is TGTGCCAGCAGCTTAAGCACTCCCTATGGCTACACCTTC. This chain uses TRBV11-2 with TRBJ1-2; D not resolved. CDR3 length equals 13 residues. Germline CDR1 and CDR2: SGHAT and FQNNGV. V lost 2 bases and J lost 4, with 8 bases in between.

The CDR3 protein is CAISESLGAAEAFF. The CDR3 DNA follows: TGTGCCATCAGTGAGTCTTTGGGGGCCGCTGAAGCTTTCTTT. This chain links TRBV10-3 with TRBJ1-1; possible D gene TRBD1, 6 bases. The CDR3 length is 14 residues. Looked up from germline, CDR1 is ENHRY and CDR2 is SYGVKD. Trimming took 0 bases from V and 6 from J, leaving 11 bases between them.

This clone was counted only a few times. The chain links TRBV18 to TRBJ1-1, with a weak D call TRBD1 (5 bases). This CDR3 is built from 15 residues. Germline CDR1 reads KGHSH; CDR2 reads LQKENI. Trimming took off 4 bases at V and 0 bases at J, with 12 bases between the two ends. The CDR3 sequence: CASSLPGLLNTEAFF. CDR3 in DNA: TGTGCCAGCTCACTACCGGGACTCCTGAACACTGAAGCTTTCTTT.

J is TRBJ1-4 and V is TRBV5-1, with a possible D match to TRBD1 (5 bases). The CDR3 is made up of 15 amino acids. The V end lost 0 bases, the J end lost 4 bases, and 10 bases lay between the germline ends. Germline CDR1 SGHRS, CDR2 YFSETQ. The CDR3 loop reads CASSLGNRFNEKLFF. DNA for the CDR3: TGCGCCAGCAGCTTGGGGAACAGGTTTAATGAAAAACTGTTTTTT.

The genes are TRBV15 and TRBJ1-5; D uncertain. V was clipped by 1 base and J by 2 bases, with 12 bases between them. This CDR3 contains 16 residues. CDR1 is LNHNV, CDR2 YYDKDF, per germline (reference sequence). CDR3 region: CATSRAPGMRNQPQHF. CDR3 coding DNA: TGTGCCACCAGCAGAGCCCCGGGGATGCGCAATCAGCCCCAGCATTTT.